These T cell receptor beta chains were read from a single sample in a study of shared clonotypes between healthy human individuals. Data came from immunoSEQ multiplex PCR; TCRdb stores just in-frame clones and leaves some out. This sample has fewer than 850,000 clones, with around 96% found just once. The sample comprised naive CD8+ T cells sorted from blood. The receptors originated from a man aged 30-40 years in good health. Each CDR3 is given without its conserved first and last residue. Clone size is given for some rows only: seen once, a few or many times, or a class if the clone is expanded.

abundance: NA; v_gene: TRBV6-1; CDR3aa: ASSEGRDEQF
abundance: NA; v_gene: TRBV28; CDR3aa: ASSLSGSGANVLT
abundance: NA; v_gene: TRBV7-9; CDR3aa: ASSLRRASGKVGQF
abundance: NA; v_gene: TRBV7-9; CDR3aa: ASSLTGLAGQETQY
abundance: NA; v_gene: TRBV6-5; CDR3aa: ASSYSKHRVYEQY
abundance: NA; v_gene: TRBV27; CDR3aa: ASSLSYQGNEQF
abundance: NA; v_gene: TRBV18; CDR3aa: ASSYSSSTGGNYEQY
abundance: once; v_gene: TRBV11-2; CDR3aa: ASRKTGRPPGELF
abundance: few; v_gene: TRBV7-9; CDR3aa: ASETGSSYEQY
abundance: NA; v_gene: TRBV29-1; CDR3aa: SVSGGDYEQY
abundance: NA; v_gene: TRBV7-9; CDR3aa: ASSFSGGSPTYEQY
abundance: NA; v_gene: TRBV5-1; CDR3aa: ASSLYHLGGGGTGELF
abundance: NA; v_gene: TRBV4-1; CDR3aa: ASSQVGGYYEQY
abundance: NA; v_gene: TRBV5-1; CDR3aa: ASSVGQGADEQY
abundance: NA; v_gene: TRBV28; CDR3aa: ASSKSRGNYGYT
abundance: NA; v_gene: TRBV10-3; CDR3aa: AINNQDRGDRDYGYT
abundance: NA; v_gene: TRBV28; CDR3aa: ASSIRAGGRLPETNTEAF
abundance: NA; v_gene: TRBV10-3; CDR3aa: AISERLAGAGELF
abundance: NA; v_gene: TRBV27; CDR3aa: ASSFSGRSYEQY
abundance: NA; v_gene: TRBV4-1; CDR3aa: ASSQDLTSGAYNEQF
abundance: NA; v_gene: TRBV28; CDR3aa: ASSPRQASYEQY
abundance: NA; v_gene: TRBV27; CDR3aa: ASKTGLAMGELF
abundance: once; v_gene: TRBV27; CDR3aa: ASSHSPAGGPVEQF
abundance: NA; v_gene: TRBV19; CDR3aa: ASSTETSGRMPYEQY
abundance: NA; v_gene: TRBV27; CDR3aa: ASSLGQLDTQY
abundance: once; v_gene: TRBV11-2; CDR3aa: ASSLDHRQSTYNEQF
abundance: NA; v_gene: TRBV2; CDR3aa: ASMRGRYSYEQY
abundance: NA; v_gene: TRBV5-5; CDR3aa: ASSGGTSGTAKNIQY
abundance: NA; v_gene: TRBV21-1; CDR3aa: ASTHTDEVLTDTQY
abundance: once; v_gene: TRBV20-1; CDR3aa: SAPNEQF
abundance: NA; v_gene: TRBV7-2; CDR3aa: ASSLATDWSEQY
abundance: NA; v_gene: TRBV5-6; CDR3aa: ASSKEGRHYGYT
abundance: NA; v_gene: TRBV6-1; CDR3aa: ASIQGGYEQY
abundance: NA; v_gene: TRBV9; CDR3aa: ASSVGILDPYNEQF
abundance: once; v_gene: TRBV5-4; CDR3aa: ASSLRTTSGTEAF
abundance: NA; v_gene: TRBV5-1; CDR3aa: ASSFYRQGTEAF
abundance: NA; v_gene: TRBV10-1; CDR3aa: ASSESVLGAHYEQY
abundance: NA; v_gene: TRBV11-3; CDR3aa: ASSHTAGGYEQY
abundance: NA; v_gene: TRBV4-1; CDR3aa: ASSHRDVNSNQPQH
abundance: NA; v_gene: TRBV27; CDR3aa: ASSSGYNEQY
abundance: NA; v_gene: TRBV9; CDR3aa: ASSAPGTRNEQF
abundance: NA; v_gene: TRBV29-1; CDR3aa: SALAALDGYGYT